The present T cell receptor beta chain was sequenced within a study of T cell responses to AZD1222 COVID-19 vaccine. Method: immunoSEQ multiplex PCR; TCRdb's copy keeps in-frame clones and lacks some. The sample includes about 99,000 clones, approximately 90% seen only once; the top ten take over 15%. The starting material was peripheral blood, obtained on day 0 of AZD1222 vaccination. The TCR originated in an adult in good health.

CDR3 in DNA: TGTGCCAGTACCACGATGGGGGGGCCTCCCCTCGAGCAGTTCTTC. Protein sequence: CASTTMGGPPLEQFF. This chain uses TRBV19 with TRBJ2-1; D is possibly TRBD2 (7 bases). CDR1 is LNHDA, CDR2 SQIVND, per germline (reference sequence). V dropped 7 bases and J dropped 10 bases, with 23 bases sitting between them. This CDR3 comprises 15 residues.